This T cell receptor (beta chain) was retrieved from a study of beta chain features in type 1 diabetes. Trimming left V 5 bases short and J 19 bases short, with 18 bases between. Germline V gene sequence: CDR1 SQVTM, CDR2 ANQGSEA. CDR3 length: 11 residues. All of the isolated RNA was reverse transcribed, so expressed TCRB transcripts were sequenced. Assay used: immunoSEQ multiplex PCR; TCRdb lists only in-frame clones, some missing. The top ten hold approximately 0.099% of the sample, which has under 800,000 clones, around 16% seen once. This receptor was obtained from a man younger than 35 in good health. The rearrangement uses TRBV29-1 and TRBJ1-6, with D perhaps matching TRBD1 (6 bases). The sample consisted of naive CD4+ T cells from blood. This CDR3 reads CSVLQGGAPHF. The CDR3 nucleotides are TGCAGCGTTCTACAGGGAGGGGCCCCTCACTTT.